The 8 T cell receptor beta chains given below trace back to one sample, sequenced in a study of blood T cell repertoires in COVID-19. Some clones are missing from TCRdb's copy, which holds only in-frame ones; the method was immunoSEQ multiplex PCR. The table has over 45,000 clones, around 80% seen once. Sequenced input: peripheral blood. The receptors derive from a human donor in a cohort sampled during active COVID-19.

This clone appeared a few times. The sample has other DNA sequences that encode this CDR3 too. The chain uses TRBV2 and TRBJ2-7; D may be TRBD2 (6 bases). V lost 6 bases and J lost 1, with 7 bases in between. The CDR3 spans 12 residues. Germline assignment: CDR1 SNHLY and CDR2 FYNNEI. CDR3 coding DNA: TGTGCCAGCAGAGGACTATCCTACGAGCAGTACTTC. Its translation: CASRGLSYEQYF. Based on the CDR3 plus reference TRBV2 and TRBJ2-7, the full variable domain is EPEVTQTPSHQVTQMGQEVILRCVPISNHLYFYWYRQILGQKVEFLVSFYNNEISEKSEIFDDQFSVERPDGSNFTLKIRSTKLEDSAMYFCASRGLSYEQYFGPGTRLTVT.

The gene calls are TRBV7-2 and TRBJ2-3; the D gene is possibly TRBD1 (6 bases). This CDR3 has 15 amino acids. The germline V gene has CDR1 SGHTA and CDR2 FQGNSA. V was shortened by 7 bases and J by 2 bases, with 16 bases between the two germline ends. CDR3 loop: CASNRARGNTDTQYF. The CDR3 nucleotides read TGTGCCAGCAACAGGGCTCGGGGAAACACAGATACGCAGTATTTT. Combining the CDR3 with reference TRBV7-2 and TRBJ2-3 gives the whole variable domain GAGVSQSPSNKVTEKGKDVELRCDPISGHTALYWYRQSLGQGLEFLIYFQGNSAPDKSGLPSDRFSAERTGGSVSTLTIQRTQQEDSAVYLCASNRARGNTDTQYFGPGTRLTVL.

This clone has just a few counts. The chain couples TRBV10-3 to TRBJ2-7, with D uncertain. The germline V gene has CDR1 ENHRY and CDR2 SYGVKD. V lost 11 bases, J lost 2 bases, and 16 bases lay in between. CDR3 length: 13 residues. Written as DNA, the CDR3 is TGTGCCTCTAGGCGACCGGAACCCTACGAGCAGTACTTC. Its translation is CASRRPEPYEQYF.

The CDR3 sequence is CASSKVRTGCSYEQYF. The CDR3 DNA is TGTGCCAGCAGCAAAGTAAGAACAGGGTGCTCCTACGAGCAGTACTTC. The chain combines TRBV21-1 with TRBJ2-7; TRBD1 reflects the table's D call only, with no check against the DNA. TRBV21-1 is deemed a pseudogene. The CDR3 is 16 amino acids.

The chain carries TRBV28 and TRBJ1-2; D is unclear. The CDR3 runs 14 residues. The V end lost 2 bases, the J end lost 0 bases, and 7 bases lay between the germline ends. Germline CDR1 and CDR2: MDHEN and SYDVKM. The CDR3 DNA is TGTGCCAGCAGTTTACAGGTTGCTAACTATGGCTACACCTTC. It is translated as CASSLQVANYGYTF.

The rearrangement joins TRBV24-1 to TRBJ2-1; TRBD2 is a possible D gene (6 bases). CDR3 length equals 16 residues. Germline CDR1 is KGHDR and CDR2 is SFDVKD. V was clipped by 4 bases and J by 7 bases, with 19 bases between them. CDR3 coding DNA: TGTGCCACCAGTGAACGTAGCGGCGCCAATAGGAATGAGCAGTTCTTC. It is translated as CATSERSGANRNEQFF.

The chain joins TRBV5-1 to TRBJ2-7; TRBD2 matches 9 bases. Germline CDR1 and CDR2: SGHRS and YFSETQ. The CDR3 covers 15 residues. The junction had 5 bases not matched to a gene; V was cut back by 2 bases and J by 2 bases. The CDR3: CASSLAGGGPYEQYF. The CDR3 DNA follows: TGCGCCAGCAGCTTAGCGGGGGGCGGCCCCTACGAGCAGTACTTC.

The chain combines TRBV20-1 with TRBJ1-4; the D gene is possibly TRBD1 (6 bases). The CDR3 is 11 amino acids. The germline V gene has CDR1 DFQATT and CDR2 SNEGSKA (reference sequence). V lost 6 bases and J lost 8, with 10 bases in between. CDR3 nucleotide sequence: TGCAGTGCGACAGGCGGCGAAAAACTGTTTTTT. Its translation: CSATGGEKLFF.